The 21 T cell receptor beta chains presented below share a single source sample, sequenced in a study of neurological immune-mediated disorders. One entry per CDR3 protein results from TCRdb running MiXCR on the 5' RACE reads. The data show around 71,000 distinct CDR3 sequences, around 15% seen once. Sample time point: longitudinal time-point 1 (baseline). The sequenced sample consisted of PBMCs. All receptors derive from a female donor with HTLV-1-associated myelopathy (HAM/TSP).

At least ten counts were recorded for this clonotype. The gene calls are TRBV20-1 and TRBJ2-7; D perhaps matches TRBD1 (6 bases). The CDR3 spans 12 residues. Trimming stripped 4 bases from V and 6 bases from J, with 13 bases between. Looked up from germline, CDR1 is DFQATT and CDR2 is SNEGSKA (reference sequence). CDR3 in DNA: TGCAGTGCTAACCAGGGGTCAGGCGAGCAGTACTTC. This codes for CSANQGSGEQYF.

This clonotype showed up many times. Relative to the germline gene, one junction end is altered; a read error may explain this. The CDR3 DNA reads as TGTGCTACCAGCAGACCCGGGACAGGGAGTGAGCAGTTCTTC. Residues: CATSRPGTGSEQFF. This chain uses TRBV15 with TRBJ2-1, with TRBD1 matching 9 bases. Per germline, CDR1 LNHNV and CDR2 YYDKDF (reference sequence). This CDR3 comprises 14 residues.

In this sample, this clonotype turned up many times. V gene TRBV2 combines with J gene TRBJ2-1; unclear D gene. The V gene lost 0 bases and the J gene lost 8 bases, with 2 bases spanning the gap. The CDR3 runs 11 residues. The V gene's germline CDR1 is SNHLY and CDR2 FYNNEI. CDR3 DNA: TGTGCCAGCAGTGAAGCGTATGAGCAGTTCTTC. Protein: CASSEAYEQFF.

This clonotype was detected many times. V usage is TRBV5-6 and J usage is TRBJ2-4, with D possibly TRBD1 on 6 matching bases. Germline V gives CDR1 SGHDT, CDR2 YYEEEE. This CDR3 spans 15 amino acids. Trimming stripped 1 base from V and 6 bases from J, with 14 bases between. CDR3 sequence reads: CASSLRVQGTNIQYF. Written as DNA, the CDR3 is TGTGCCAGCAGCTTGCGGGTACAGGGAACAAACATTCAGTACTTC.

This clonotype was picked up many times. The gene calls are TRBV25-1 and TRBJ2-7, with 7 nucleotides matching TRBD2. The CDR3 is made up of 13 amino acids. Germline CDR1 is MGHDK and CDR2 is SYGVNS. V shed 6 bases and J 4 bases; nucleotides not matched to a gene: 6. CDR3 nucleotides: TGTGCCAGCAGGATCTCGGGGGGTTACGAGCAGTACTTC. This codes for CASRISGGYEQYF.

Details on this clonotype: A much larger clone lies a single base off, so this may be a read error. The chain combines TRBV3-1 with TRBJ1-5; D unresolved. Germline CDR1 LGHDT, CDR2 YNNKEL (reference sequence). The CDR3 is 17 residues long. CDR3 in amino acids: CSSSQSKGGTGNQPQHF. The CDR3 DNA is TGTTCCAGCAGCCAATCTAAGGGAGGAACTGGCAATCAGCCCCAGCATTTT.

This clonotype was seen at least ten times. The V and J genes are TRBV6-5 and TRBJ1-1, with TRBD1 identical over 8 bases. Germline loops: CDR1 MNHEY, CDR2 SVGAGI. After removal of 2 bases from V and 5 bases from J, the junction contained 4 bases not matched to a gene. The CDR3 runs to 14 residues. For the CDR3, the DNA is TGTGCCAGCAGTTACGACAGGGGTCGGACTGAAGCTTTCTTT. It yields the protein CASSYDRGRTEAFF.

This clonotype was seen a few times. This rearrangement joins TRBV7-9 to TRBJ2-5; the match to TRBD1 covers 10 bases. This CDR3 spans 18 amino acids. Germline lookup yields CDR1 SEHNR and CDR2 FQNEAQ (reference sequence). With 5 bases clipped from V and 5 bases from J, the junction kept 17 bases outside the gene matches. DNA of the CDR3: TGTGCCAGCAGCCCCCCGGCAGACAGGGGGCCGCGTTTGGAGACCCAGTACTTC. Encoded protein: CASSPPADRGPRLETQYF.

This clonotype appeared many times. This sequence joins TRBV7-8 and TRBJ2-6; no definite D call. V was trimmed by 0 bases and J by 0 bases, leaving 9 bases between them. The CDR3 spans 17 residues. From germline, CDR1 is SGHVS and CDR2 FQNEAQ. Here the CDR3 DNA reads TGTGCCAGCAGCTTAGCAGGACGGCCCTCTGGGGCCAACGTCCTGACTTTC. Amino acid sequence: CASSLAGRPSGANVLTF.

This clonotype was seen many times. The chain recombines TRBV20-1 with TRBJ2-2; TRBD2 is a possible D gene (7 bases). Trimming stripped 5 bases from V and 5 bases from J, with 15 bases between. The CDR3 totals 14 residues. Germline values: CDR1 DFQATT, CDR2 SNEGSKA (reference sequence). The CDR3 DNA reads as TGCAGTGCTTTTCGGGGGGCGGAGACCGGGGAGCTGTTTTTT. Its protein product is CSAFRGAETGELFF.

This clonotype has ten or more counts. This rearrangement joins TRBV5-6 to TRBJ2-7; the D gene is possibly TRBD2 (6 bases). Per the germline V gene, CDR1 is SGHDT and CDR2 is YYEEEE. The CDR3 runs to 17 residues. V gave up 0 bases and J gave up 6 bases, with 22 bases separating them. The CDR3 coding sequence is TGTGCCAGCAGCTTGGGTACCCCGGTCGGCGGGGTAGGCGAGCAGTACTTC. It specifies CASSLGTPVGGVGEQYF.

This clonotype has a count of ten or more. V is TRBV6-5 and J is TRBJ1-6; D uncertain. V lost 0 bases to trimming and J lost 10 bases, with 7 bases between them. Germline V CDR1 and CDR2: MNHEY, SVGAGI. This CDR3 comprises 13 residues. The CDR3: CASSYSSLSPLHF. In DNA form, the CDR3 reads TGTGCCAGCAGTTACTCCTCCTTGTCACCCCTCCACTTT.

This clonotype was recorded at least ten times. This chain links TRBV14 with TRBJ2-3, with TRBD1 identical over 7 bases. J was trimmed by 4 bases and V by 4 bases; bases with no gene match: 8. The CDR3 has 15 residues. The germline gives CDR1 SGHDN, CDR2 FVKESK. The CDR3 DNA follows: TGTGCCAGCAGCCCAACACAGGGGTTCTCAGATACGCAGTATTTT. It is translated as CASSPTQGFSDTQYF.

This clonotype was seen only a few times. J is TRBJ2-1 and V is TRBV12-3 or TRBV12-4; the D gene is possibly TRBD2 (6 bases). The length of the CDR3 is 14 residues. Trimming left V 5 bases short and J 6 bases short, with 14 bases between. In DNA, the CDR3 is TGTGCCAGCAGTAACCCCGGGACTGGCAATGAGCAGTTCTTC. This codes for CASSNPGTGNEQFF.

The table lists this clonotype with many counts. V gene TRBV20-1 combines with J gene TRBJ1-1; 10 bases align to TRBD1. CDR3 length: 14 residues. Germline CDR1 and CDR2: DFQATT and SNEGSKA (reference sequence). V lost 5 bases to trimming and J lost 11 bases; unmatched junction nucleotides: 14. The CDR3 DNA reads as TGCAGTGCTGCCCCTCCGGGACAGGGGACTATTGCTTTCTTT. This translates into CSAAPPGQGTIAFF.

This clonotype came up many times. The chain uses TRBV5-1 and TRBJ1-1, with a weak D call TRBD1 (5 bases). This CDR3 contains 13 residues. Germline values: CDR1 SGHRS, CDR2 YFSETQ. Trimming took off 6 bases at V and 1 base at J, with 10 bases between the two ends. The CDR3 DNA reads TGCGCCAGCATCGGGGACGGGAACACTGAAGCTTTCTTT. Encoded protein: CASIGDGNTEAFF.

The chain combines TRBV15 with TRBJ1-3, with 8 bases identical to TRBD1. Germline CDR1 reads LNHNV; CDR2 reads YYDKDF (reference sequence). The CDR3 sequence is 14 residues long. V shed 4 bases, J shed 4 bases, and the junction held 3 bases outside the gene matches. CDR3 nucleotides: TGTGCCACCAGCACCCAGGGGGCCGGAAACACCATATATTTT. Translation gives CATSTQGAGNTIYF. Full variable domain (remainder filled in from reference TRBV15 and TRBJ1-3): DAMVIQNPRYQVTQFGKPVTLSCSQTLNHNVMYWYQQKSSQAPKLLFHYYDKDFNNEADTPDNFQSRRPNTSFCFLDIRSPGLGDTAMYLCATSTQGAGNTIYFGEGSWLTVV.

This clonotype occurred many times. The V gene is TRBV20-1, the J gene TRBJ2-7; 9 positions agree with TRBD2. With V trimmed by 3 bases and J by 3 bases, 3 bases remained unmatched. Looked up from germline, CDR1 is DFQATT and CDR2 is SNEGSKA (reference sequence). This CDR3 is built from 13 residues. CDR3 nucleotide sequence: TGCAGTGCTAGGCGACTAGCGGACTACGAGCAGTACTTC. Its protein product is CSARRLADYEQYF.

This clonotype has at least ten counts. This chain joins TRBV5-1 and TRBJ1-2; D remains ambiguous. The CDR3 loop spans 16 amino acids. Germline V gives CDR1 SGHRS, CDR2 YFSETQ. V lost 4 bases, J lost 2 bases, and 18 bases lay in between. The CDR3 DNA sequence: TGCGCCAGCAGCATTGGCTATCCCGGGATCAACTATGGCTACACCTTC. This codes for CASSIGYPGINYGYTF.

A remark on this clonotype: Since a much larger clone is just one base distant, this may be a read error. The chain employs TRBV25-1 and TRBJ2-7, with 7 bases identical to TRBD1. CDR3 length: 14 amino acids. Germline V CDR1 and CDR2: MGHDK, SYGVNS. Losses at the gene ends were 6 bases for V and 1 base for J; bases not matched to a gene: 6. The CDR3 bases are TGTGCCAGCAGATGGGACAGCCCTTCCTACGAGCAGTACTTC. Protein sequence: CASRWDSPSYEQYF.

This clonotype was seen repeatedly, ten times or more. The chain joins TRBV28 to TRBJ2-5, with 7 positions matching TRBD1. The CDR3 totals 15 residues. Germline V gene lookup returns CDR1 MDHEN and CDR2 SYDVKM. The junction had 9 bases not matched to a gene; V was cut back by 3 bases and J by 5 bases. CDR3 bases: TGTGCCAGCAGTTTTGAGGACAGGTCCGCCGAGACCCAGTACTTC. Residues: CASSFEDRSAETQYF.